The clone carrying this TCR beta chain was recorded only once. What it binds is not known. Germline-derived CDR1 and CDR2 are MGHDK and SYGVNS. The CDR3 consists of 16 residues. Trimming took 1 base from V and 4 from J; bases not matched to a gene: 7. The data were taken from a study of Graves' ophthalmopathy and Graves' hyperthyroidism. Study observations and caveats: Most thyroid clonotypes with frequency above 0.001 were detected in blood too. Predictions made by the model for ophthalmopathy progression reached 55% to 71% sensitivity and 72% to 85% specificity.

The TCR beta CDR3 regions underwent amplification from RNA transcripts. Scientists carried out first-round RT-PCR using HTBI primers and then a second-round multiplex PCR. TCRdb re-derived calls from the multiplex PCR reads in MiXCR, one entry per CDR3 protein. The table includes about 1.2 million distinct CDR3 sequences, less than 45% detected once. Exclusion applied to patients with other autoimmune diseases, uncontrolled infections, pregnancy or lactation. As diagnostic evidence, clinical symptoms, serum thyroxine, TRAb, thyroid ultrasound and orbital computed tomography were relied upon. Sequencing input: peripheral blood or thyroid tissue (not recorded which). V usage is TRBV25-1 and J usage is TRBJ2-3; TRBD2 matches at 8 bases. The TCR sequence derives from an adult man with Graves' hyperthyroidism. The CDR3 DNA reads TGTGCCAGCAGTGAATGGGTGGGACTAGTTTCAGATACGCAGTATTTT. Its protein product is CASSEWVGLVSDTQYF.